The sequence of this T cell receptor (delta chain) was determined in a study of gamma-delta T cells after stem cell transplantation. TCRdb reprocessed the RT-PCR reads using CATT. The profile covers about 3,500 delta-chain clones, with 12% appearing a single time and 2.5% to 3.5% taken by the ten largest. This clone was detected only a few times. The CDR3 loop spans 19 amino acids. Germline CDR1 and CDR2: TSWWSYY and QGS. Germline trimming cut 6 bases from V and 0 bases from J; bases unmatched to any gene: 13. Specimen: gamma-delta T cells. This clonotype was sampled from a human donor. It is not recorded whose cells these are; they may come from a transplant donor. The chain links TRDV1 to TRDJ1; 13 bases are a match to TRDD3. In DNA, the CDR3 is TGTGCTCTTGGTCCCGATCCTACACTGGGGGATACGTACACCGATAAACTCATCTTT. It codes for CALGPDPTLGDTYTDKLIF.